These 19 T cell receptor beta chains share one sample of origin, sequenced in a study of blood T cell repertoires in COVID-19 (TCRdb year 2020). The library was produced with the immunoSEQ multiplex PCR assay. TCRdb took this table from immuneACCESS and kept in-frame rearrangements with V and J called. Such tables lack part of the clones; where checked against another copy, unresolved V genes explain under half of the gap, and the rest is unexplained. Across this sample there are about 400,000 clones, with around 89% seen only once. The ten largest clonotypes hold 4.3% of the sample. Sequencing was done on a sample of peripheral blood. The receptor set was obtained from a woman aged 30 to 39 with acute or convalescent COVID-19.

In this sample, this clone turned up once. J is TRBJ2-5 and V is TRBV9; D may be TRBD1 (6 bases). This CDR3 region has 15 residues. V was pared by 4 bases and J by 5 bases, with 18 bases between. The germline CDR1 and CDR2 sequences are SGDLS and YYNGEE. For the CDR3, the DNA is TGTGCCAGCAGCTTACAGGGTGTGGTGTTCGAGACCCAGTACTTC. Residues: CASSLQGVVFETQYF. Looking up the rest from reference TRBV9 and TRBJ2-5 gives the full variable domain: DSGVTQTPKHLITATGQRVTLRCSPRSGDLSVYWYQQSLDQGLQFLIQYYNGEERAKGNILERFSAQQFPDLHSELNLSSLELGDSALYFCASSLQGVVFETQYFGPGTRLLVL.

The genes are TRBV6-5 and TRBJ2-5; the D gene is possibly TRBD2 (5 bases). V was cut by 5 bases and J by 4 bases, with 17 bases left in between. This CDR3 has 15 residues. Germline V lookup: CDR1 MNHEY, CDR2 SVGAGI. CDR3 nucleotide sequence: TGTGCCAGCAGTCCACTTGAGGACTCGGGAGAGACCCAGTACTTC. It is translated as CASSPLEDSGETQYF.

The chain combines TRBV30 with TRBJ1-6, with D unclear. V lost 3 bases and J 0 bases, leaving 15 bases between the germline ends. Per germline, CDR1 GTSNPN and CDR2 SVGIG (reference sequence). This CDR3 contains 17 residues. CDR3 bases: TGTGCCTGGAGGAGCAACGAGAAGAGCTCCTATAATTCACCCCTCCACTTT. This gives the protein CAWRSNEKSSYNSPLHF.

The chain couples TRBV5-4 to TRBJ1-6; 9 nucleotides match TRBD1. The length of the CDR3 is 14 residues. The V segment lost 3 bases and the J segment 10 bases; nucleotides outside the gene matches: 5. Germline V gives CDR1 SGHNT, CDR2 YYREEE (reference sequence). The CDR3 sequence is CASSWGQGESPLHF. The CDR3 region has the DNA TGTGCCAGCAGCTGGGGACAGGGAGAATCACCCCTCCACTTT.

V is TRBV5-4 and J is TRBJ1-2; 7 nucleotides match TRBD1. The germline V gene has CDR1 SGHNT and CDR2 YYREEE (reference sequence). V was clipped by 3 bases and J by 7 bases; unmatched bases: 9. CDR3 length: 14 amino acids. CDR3 in amino acids: CASSSTGLSLGYTF. CDR3 nucleotide sequence: TGTGCCAGCAGCTCGACAGGGCTCTCCCTTGGCTACACCTTC.

V is TRBV28 and J is TRBJ2-3; D call uncertain. CDR3 size: 14 residues. The V end was cut by 1 base, the J end by 5 bases, with 10 bases between. The germline gives CDR1 MDHEN, CDR2 SYDVKM. CDR3 in DNA: TGTGCCAGCAGTTTATACGGCAGGCTAGATACGCAGTATTTT. It translates to CASSLYGRLDTQYF.

This chain uses TRBV11-2 with TRBJ2-3; D is undetermined. The V gene lost 3 bases and the J gene lost 2 bases, with 6 bases spanning the gap. Looked up from germline, CDR1 is SGHAT and CDR2 is FQNNGV. This CDR3 contains 13 residues. Here the CDR3 reads CASSFYLTDTQYF. CDR3 bases: TGTGCCAGCAGCTTCTATCTCACAGATACGCAGTATTTT.

The chain recombines TRBV27 with TRBJ2-7, with D perhaps matching TRBD2 (6 bases). Germline loops: CDR1 MNHEY, CDR2 SMNVEV (reference sequence). The ends were cut back, 2 bases at V and 4 bases at J, with 12 bases in the middle. The CDR3 is made up of 14 amino acids. As DNA, the CDR3 is TGTGCCAGCAGTTTAAAGGCGGAGGGTTACGAGCAGTACTTC. This encodes CASSLKAEGYEQYF.

The rearrangement joins TRBV5-1 to TRBJ2-1; TRBD2 agrees at 11 bases. V shed 2 bases and J 5 bases; nucleotides not matched to a gene: 6. The CDR3 runs to 16 residues. Germline assignment: CDR1 SGHRS and CDR2 YFSETQ. CDR3 region: CASSFPLAGDNNEQFF. CDR3 sequence (DNA): TGCGCCAGCAGCTTTCCACTAGCGGGGGATAACAATGAGCAGTTCTTC.

The chain carries TRBV5-1 and TRBJ1-3; D perhaps matches TRBD1 (5 bases). The ends were cut back, 4 bases at V and 0 bases at J, with 14 bases in the middle. This CDR3 has 16 residues. The germline V gene has CDR1 SGHRS and CDR2 YFSETQ. The CDR3 DNA reads as TGCGCCAGCAGCGCCGGACACCGCAGCTCTGGAAACACCATATATTTT. Translation: CASSAGHRSSGNTIYF.

The chain has TRBV4-1 and TRBJ2-7, with TRBD1 matching over 7 bases. Germline V lookup: CDR1 MGHRA, CDR2 YSYEKL. Unmatched junction bases numbered 6, after V lost 3 bases and J lost 7 bases. The CDR3 sequence is 13 residues long. CDR3 residues: CASSHGDSREQYF. The CDR3 nucleotides are TGCGCCAGCAGCCACGGGGACAGCCGGGAGCAGTACTTC.

The genes are TRBV12-5 and TRBJ2-1; 7 nucleotides match TRBD1. Germline V gene data show CDR1 as LGHNT and CDR2 as FRNRAP. J lost 2 bases, V lost 6 bases, and 7 bases had no gene match. The CDR3 sequence is 15 residues long. The CDR3 DNA sequence: TGTGCTAGTGGCCGAGACAGGGCAACCTACAATGAGCAGTTCTTC. It encodes CASGRDRATYNEQFF.

This sequence joins TRBV12-2 and TRBJ1-5; TRBD1 was called by the table and not checked on the DNA. TRBV12-2 is labeled a pseudogene. The CDR3 covers 15 residues. CDR3 residues: CASRPRNNINQPQHF. Here the CDR3 DNA reads TGTGCAAGTCGCCCCAGAAATAATATCAATCAGCCCCAGCATTTT.

This clone occurred once. The chain employs TRBV6-5 and TRBJ1-6; 9 bases agree with TRBD1. The CDR3 covers 13 residues. The V segment lost 7 bases and the J segment 8 bases; nucleotides outside the gene matches: 3. Germline V gene data show CDR1 as MNHEY and CDR2 as SVGAGI. The CDR3 DNA reads as TGTGCCAGCACTAGACAGGGGGATTCACCCCTCCACTTT. Translated: CASTRQGDSPLHF.

The J gene is TRBJ1-2, the V gene TRBV20-1, with 7 bases identical to TRBD1. Germline lookup yields CDR1 DFQATT and CDR2 SNEGSKA (reference sequence). V lost 3 bases and J lost 2; bases outside the gene matches: 12. The CDR3 has 16 amino acids. The CDR3 sequence is CSASRDRSSINYGYTF. The CDR3 DNA reads TGCAGTGCTAGTCGGGACAGAAGCTCGATAAACTATGGCTACACCTTC.

The chain couples TRBV4-1 to TRBJ1-6; D might be TRBD1 (5 bases). The CDR3 runs 15 residues. Trimming shortened V by 7 bases and J by 5 bases, and 15 bases separated the two germline ends. Germline CDR1 reads MGHRA; CDR2 reads YSYEKL. The CDR3 DNA follows: TGCGCCAGCAATCTAATGGGGGGTCATAATTCACCCCTCCACTTT. Protein sequence: CASNLMGGHNSPLHF.

The chain links TRBV6-5 to TRBJ2-1; D is unresolved. V was trimmed by 8 bases and J by 1 base, leaving 15 bases between them. The CDR3 sequence is 15 residues long. Germline assignment: CDR1 MNHEY and CDR2 SVGAGI. The CDR3 loop is CASRDTYGSYNEQFF. The CDR3 DNA reads TGTGCCAGCCGAGACACCTACGGTTCCTACAATGAGCAGTTCTTC.

V is TRBV6-6 and J is TRBJ2-7; D remains ambiguous. The germline V and J ends were trimmed by 2 bases and 6 bases, with 11 bases remaining between them. This CDR3 has 13 amino acids. CDR1 and CDR2 from the germline V gene are MNHNY and SVGAGI (reference sequence). The DNA of the CDR3 is TGTGCCAGCAGTTACCCCGCCCCTAGCGAGCAGTACTTC. It specifies CASSYPAPSEQYF.

In the case of this clone: The junction differs from germline at one of its ends, possibly a read error. The J gene is TRBJ2-7, the V gene TRBV20-1, with 8 bases fitting TRBD1. CDR3 length: 11 amino acids. Germline lookup yields CDR1 DFQATT and CDR2 SNEGSKA (reference sequence). In DNA form, the CDR3 reads TGCAGTGCTAGACCTACGGACAGGGTAGGCTTC. Protein sequence: CSARPTDRVGF.